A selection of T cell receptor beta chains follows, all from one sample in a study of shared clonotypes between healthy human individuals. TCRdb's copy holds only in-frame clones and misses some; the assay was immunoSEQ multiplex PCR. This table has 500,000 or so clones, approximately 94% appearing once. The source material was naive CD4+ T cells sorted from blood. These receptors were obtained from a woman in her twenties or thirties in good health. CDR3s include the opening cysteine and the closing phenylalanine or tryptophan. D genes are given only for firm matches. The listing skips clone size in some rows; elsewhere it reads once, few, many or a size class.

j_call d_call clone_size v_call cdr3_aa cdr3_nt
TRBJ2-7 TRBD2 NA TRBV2 CASLGQREGSRIHEQYF TGTGCGAGCCTTGGGCAGCGGGAGGGCAGCCGTATCCACGAGCAGTACTTC
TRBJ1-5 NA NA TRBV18 CASSLTVLSNQPQHF TGTGCCAGCTCGCTGACAGTTTTGAGCAATCAGCCCCAGCATTTT
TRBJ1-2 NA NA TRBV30 CAWSATWIGGGYTF TGTGCCTGGAGTGCCACCTGGATCGGGGGTGGCTACACCTTC
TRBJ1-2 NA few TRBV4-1 CASSPGPGVYGYTF TGCGCCAGCAGCCCAGGGCCGGGGGTCTATGGCTACACCTTC
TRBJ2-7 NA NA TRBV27 CASSTTPERFTEQYF TGTGCCAGCAGTACCACCCCAGAACGGTTCACCGAGCAGTACTTC
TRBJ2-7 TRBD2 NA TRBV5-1 CASSLPREGLSYEQYF TGCGCCAGCAGCTTGCCGCGGGAGGGCCTTTCCTACGAGCAGTACTTC
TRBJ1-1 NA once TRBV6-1 CASRVNTEAFF TGTGCCAGCAGGGTGAACACTGAAGCTTTCTTT
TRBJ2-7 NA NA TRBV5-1 CASRPGDLSSYEQYF TGCGCCAGCAGACCTGGGGACCTGAGCTCCTACGAGCAGTACTTC
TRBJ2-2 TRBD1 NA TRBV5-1 CASSWSTGQGITGELFF TGCGCCAGCAGCTGGTCGACGGGACAGGGTATCACCGGGGAGCTGTTTTTT
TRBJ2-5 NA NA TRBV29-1 CSVEQGGTETQYF TGCAGCGTTGAACAAGGGGGAACAGAGACCCAGTACTTC
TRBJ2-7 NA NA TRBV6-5 CASSYAGTATYEQYF TGTGCCAGCAGTTACGCCGGGACGGCGACCTACGAGCAGTACTTC
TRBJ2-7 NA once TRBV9 CASSPQTGITYEQYF TGTGCCAGCAGCCCTCAGACAGGAATAACCTACGAGCAGTACTTC
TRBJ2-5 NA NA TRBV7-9 CASSFQETQYF TGTGCCAGCAGCTTCCAAGAGACCCAGTACTTC
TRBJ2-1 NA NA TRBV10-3 CAISEQGEDEQFF TGTGCCATCAGTGAGCAGGGGGAGGATGAGCAGTTCTTC
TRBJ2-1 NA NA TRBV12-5 CASGLNRQSGGAYNEQFF TGTGCTAGTGGTTTGAACAGACAGAGCGGAGGGGCCTACAATGAGCAGTTCTTC
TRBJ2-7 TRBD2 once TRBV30 CAWSIGLAEWDEQYF TGTGCCTGGAGTATCGGGCTAGCGGAATGGGACGAGCAGTACTTC